A selection of T cell receptor beta chains follows, all from one sample in a study of T cells in localized non-small cell lung cancer. Here immunoSEQ multiplex PCR was the method, and the copy in TCRdb shows in-frame clones only, minus some. This table holds tens of thousands of clones, approximately 93% found once. The sample consisted of peripheral blood, taken before any cancer treatment. These TCRs come from a man aged 35 to 69 with stage I lung adenocarcinoma. Both conserved end residues are part of each CDR3. A D gene is named only where the DNA matches it firmly. Some rows have no size entry. The others give once, few or many, or a class for an expanded clone.

clone_size d_call j_call v_call cdr3_nt cdr3_aa
- TRBD1 TRBJ2-3 TRBV6-5 TGTGCCAGCAGCCCCAGACAGGGCCGCACAGATACGCAGTATTTT CASSPRQGRTDTQYF
once TRBD2 TRBJ2-1 TRBV28 TGTGCCAGCAGTTTTGGGCTAGCGGGAGAGCCCTACAATGAGCAGTTCTTC CASSFGLAGEPYNEQFF
- TRBD1 TRBJ2-7 TRBV15 TGTGCCACCAGCAGAGCTGAGACAGGGGTAGGCTACGAGCAGTACTTC CATSRAETGVGYEQYF
- - TRBJ2-7 TRBV4-2 TGTGCCAGCAGCCAAGAATGGAGCTCCTACGAGCAGTACTTC CASSQEWSSYEQYF
- - TRBJ2-6 TRBV7-8 TGTGCCAGCAGCCCCACGACAGGATTCGGCTCTGGGGCCAACGTCCTGACTTTC CASSPTTGFGSGANVLTF
- TRBD1 TRBJ1-1 TRBV5-1 TGCGCCAGCAGCTTGGCGGGGGGACAGGCAGAAGCTTTCTTT CASSLAGGQAEAFF
- TRBD1 TRBJ1-4 TRBV5-1 TGCGCCAGCAGCTCCGACAGGGGTCATGAAAAACTGTTTTTT CASSSDRGHEKLFF
- - TRBJ1-5 TRBV7-2 TGTGCCAGCAGCTTAACTCCACTAGTTAAGGATCAGCCCCAGCATTTT CASSLTPLVKDQPQHF
- - TRBJ2-7 TRBV14 TGTGCCAGCAGCCAACAAGCCAGTAACGCCTACGAGCAGTACTTC CASSQQASNAYEQYF
once - TRBJ2-5 TRBV28 TGTGCCAGCAGTCACCAACAGGGACGAGAGACCCAGTACTTC CASSHQQGRETQYF
- - TRBJ2-3 TRBV19 TGTGCCAGTAGTATTAGCTCTAGCGGCACAGATACGCAGTATTTT CASSISSSGTDTQYF
- - TRBJ2-2 TRBV6-5 TGTGCCAGCAGTTACTCGCGCAGGGGCCGTACCGGGGAGCTGTTTTTT CASSYSRRGRTGELFF
- TRBD1 TRBJ1-1 TRBV4-1 TGCGCCAGCAGCCAAGTGGACAGGGGATGGACTGAAGCTTTCTTT CASSQVDRGWTEAFF
- TRBD1 TRBJ2-3 TRBV5-6 TGTGCCAGCAGCTTGGGAACAGGGGGTACGCAGTATTTT CASSLGTGGTQYF
- - TRBJ1-4 TRBV4-2 TGTGCCAGCAGCCGGGGGGGGCAGAATGAAAAACTGTTTTTT CASSRGGQNEKLFF
- - TRBJ1-2 TRBV20-1 TGCAGTGCTAGAGACAGTGGCTACACCTTC CSARDSGYTF
- TRBD1 TRBJ1-1 TRBV6-1 TGTGCCAGCAGTGTTCAAAAGGGACAGGGGGCAATTGAAGCTTTCTTT CASSVQKGQGAIEAFF
once - TRBJ2-3 TRBV7-6 TGTGCCAGCAGCTTAATAGGAGGGAGCACAGATACGCAGTATTTT CASSLIGGSTDTQYF
- - TRBJ1-1 TRBV2 TGTGCCAGCAGTGTAGGTACGAACACTGAAGCTTTCTTT CASSVGTNTEAFF
- TRBD2 TRBJ2-7 TRBV27 TGTGCCAGCAGTTGGACTAGCGGGCATACCTACGAGCAGTACTTC CASSWTSGHTYEQYF
- TRBD1 TRBJ1-1 TRBV6-1 TGTGCCAGCAGACCTGACAGGGACACTGAAGCTTTCTTT CASRPDRDTEAFF
- - TRBJ1-4 TRBV25-1 TGTGCCAGCAGTAGGGGGTTTGGGGAAAAACTGTTTTTT CASSRGFGEKLFF
few TRBD1 TRBJ2-7 TRBV4-3 TGCGCCAGCAGCCAAGATCGGGACAGGGGCCGATCCAGCTCCTACGAGCAGTACTTC CASSQDRDRGRSSSYEQYF
- - TRBJ2-7 TRBV4-1 TGCGCCAGCAGCCAAGATGAGTTGGCGGGAACCTACGAGCAGTACTTC CASSQDELAGTYEQYF
- TRBD1 TRBJ2-7 TRBV2 TGTGCCAGCAGTGAATTGAGGGGGCCCATCCACGAGCAGTACTTC CASSELRGPIHEQYF
- - TRBJ1-6 TRBV4-1 TGCGCCAGCAGCCACCGAGGGGGGCTCGATAATTCACCCCTCCACTTT CASSHRGGLDNSPLHF
- - TRBJ2-2 TRBV6-4 TGTGCCAGCAGTGACAGGAACACCGGGGAGCTGTTTTTT CASSDRNTGELFF
- TRBD2 TRBJ2-7 TRBV11-2 TGTGCCAGCAGCTCCCCCTCAAGCGGGGGTACCTACGAGCAGTACTTC CASSSPSSGGTYEQYF
- TRBD2 TRBJ2-2 TRBV4-2 TGTGCCAGCAGCCCCCGGGACTACTCGAACACCGGGGAGCTGTTTTTT CASSPRDYSNTGELFF
- - TRBJ1-2 TRBV7-9 TGTGCCAGCAGCCCCCAACCCACCGATACCTATGGCTACACCTTC CASSPQPTDTYGYTF
- TRBD2 TRBJ2-2 TRBV6-1 TGTGCCAGCAATTTTGGGAGGGCGAACACCGGGGAGCTGTTTTTT CASNFGRANTGELFF
- TRBD2 TRBJ2-7 TRBV4-2 TGTGCCAGCAGCCAAGGGACTAGCGGCTACGAGCAGTACTTC CASSQGTSGYEQYF
once - TRBJ2-5 TRBV7-2 TGTGCCAGCAGCATAAAAGAGACCCAGTACTTC CASSIKETQYF
- TRBD1 TRBJ2-5 TRBV9 TGTGCCAGCAGCGTAGGACAGGGGGGGGAGACCCAGTACTTC CASSVGQGGETQYF
- - TRBJ2-1 TRBV5-1 TGCGCCAGCAGTTCGTCGGGCCCGATCGGCAATGAGCAGTTCTTC CASSSSGPIGNEQFF
- TRBD1 TRBJ1-2 TRBV7-2 TGTGCCAGCAGCCCCAACGACAGGGTGCTGGGCTATGGCTACACCTTC CASSPNDRVLGYGYTF
- TRBD2 TRBJ2-2 TRBV4-1 TGCGCCAGCAGCTCCAAGTTCACTAGCGGTAGCGGGGAGCTGTTTTTT CASSSKFTSGSGELFF
- - TRBJ2-2 TRBV6-1 TGTGCCAGCAGTGAACCCACATTCAGGACAACGAACACCGGGGAGCTGTTTTTT CASSEPTFRTTNTGELFF
- - TRBJ2-7 TRBV2 TGTGCCAGCAGTGGGGACGGGTACTACGAGCAGTACTTC CASSGDGYYEQYF
- - TRBJ2-3 TRBV10-3 TGTGCCATCATGAATAGAGCGGATTCCACAGATACGCAGTATTTT CAIMNRADSTDTQYF
- TRBD1 TRBJ1-3 TRBV7-9 TGTGCCATTTGGGACAGGAAACCTAACTCTGGAAACACCATATATTTT CAIWDRKPNSGNTIYF
- - TRBJ2-1 TRBV2 TGTGCCAGCAGTGAAGCACTCTTCTCCTACAATGAGCAGTTCTTC CASSEALFSYNEQFF
- TRBD1 TRBJ2-7 TRBV28 TGTGCCAGCAGACAATCCTCAGGGGGCGGAGACGAGCAGTACTTC CASRQSSGGGDEQYF
- TRBD2 TRBJ2-5 TRBV2 TGTGCCAGCAGCGGATCGGGGGGGGCGACCCAAGAGACCCAGTACTTC CASSGSGGATQETQYF
few - TRBJ1-1 TRBV4-3 TGCGCCAGCAGCCAAGGCCGTCAGGGGAGGAAAGCTTTCTTT CASSQGRQGRKAFF
- - TRBJ2-7 TRBV7-6 TGTGCCAGCAGCTTAGGGCCAGGGCGGACTGGAAGCTACGAGCAGTACTTC CASSLGPGRTGSYEQYF
once - TRBJ2-3 TRBV29-1 TGCAGCGTCGCCGACGGGGTCGAAGATACGCAGTATTTT CSVADGVEDTQYF
- - TRBJ2-1 TRBV30 TGTGCCTGGAGTGTAATAAGTGAGCAGTTCTTC CAWSVISEQFF
once TRBD1 TRBJ2-3 TRBV5-1 TGCGCCAGCAGCTCAGGACAGGGATCAGATACGCAGTATTTT CASSSGQGSDTQYF
- - TRBJ2-7 TRBV2 TGTGCCAGCAGTGAAGTGTCCTACCAGGGGGAGCAGTACTTC CASSEVSYQGEQYF
- TRBD2 TRBJ2-1 TRBV4-1 TGCGCCAGCAGCCAAGGACTAGCGGTTTCCTACAATGAGCAGTTCTTC CASSQGLAVSYNEQFF
- - TRBJ1-2 TRBV28 TGTGCCAGCACCGAGACAGTAAACTATGGCTACACCTTC CASTETVNYGYTF
- - TRBJ2-3 TRBV2 TGTGCCAGCAGCACCCGGGACAGGGGACTAGCGCTCAGCACAGATACGCAGTATTTT CASSTRDRGLALSTDTQYF
- TRBD1 TRBJ1-5 TRBV28 TGTGCCAGCAGACTCACCAGGGGGCTCACCGGGGGGCAGCCCCAGCATTTT CASRLTRGLTGGQPQHF